These T cell receptor beta chains were read from a single sample in a study of cytomegalovirus exposure and HLA in healthy donors. Clones were sequenced by immunoSEQ multiplex PCR, and TCRdb holds only the in-frame ones, with some missing. Of some 120,000 clones listed, about 70% are singletons. The sequenced material came from PBMCs. These receptors all come from a woman aged 25 to 39 in good health and CMV-seronegative. CDR3s include the opening cysteine and the closing phenylalanine or tryptophan. The D gene is left open where the match is weak. Where a row states a size, it is once, few, many or the class of an expanded clone; other rows omit it.

NA	TRBJ2-3	few	TRBV30	TGTGCCTGGATAGTAGTAGACACAGATACGCAGTATTTT	CAWIVVDTDTQYF
NA	TRBJ1-1	NA	TRBV6-5	TGTGCCAGCAGTTCCGGGGGCACTGAAGCTTTCTTT	CASSSGGTEAFF
NA	TRBJ2-6	few	TRBV5-6	TGTGCCAGCAGCATATTAACAGTTTTCGCTGGGGCCAACGTCCTGACTTTC	CASSILTVFAGANVLTF
TRBD2	TRBJ2-5	NA	TRBV18	TGTGCCAGCTCACCACGGGTAGGGAGGGAAGAGACCCAGTACTTC	CASSPRVGREETQYF
TRBD1	TRBJ1-6	NA	TRBV2	TGTGCCAGTAGAGGGGTCCGGGACAGGGGGGATCCACCCCTCCACTTT	CASRGVRDRGDPPLHF
NA	TRBJ1-1	few	TRBV30	TGTGCCTGGCAGAGGGCGGGGGGCATCACTGAAGCTTTCTTT	CAWQRAGGITEAFF
TRBD1	TRBJ2-7	NA	TRBV5-1	TGCGCCAGCAGCCCGTGGGACAGCTCCTACGAGCAGTACTTC	CASSPWDSSYEQYF
TRBD2	TRBJ2-5	NA	TRBV6-5	TGTGCCAGCAGTTTCGGGGGGTCCCTCCAAGAGACCCAGTACTTC	CASSFGGSLQETQYF
TRBD2	TRBJ2-3	NA	TRBV29-1	TGCAGCGTGACAGGGAGCGTTAGCGGGGGAAGCACAGATACGCAGTATTTT	CSVTGSVSGGSTDTQYF
TRBD1	TRBJ2-3	NA	TRBV30	TGTGCCTGGACCCGGACAGGGTTGGGAGATACGCAGTATTTT	CAWTRTGLGDTQYF
NA	TRBJ1-1	NA	TRBV5-4	TGTGCCAGCCTGGACGAGGGGAACACTGAAGCTTTCTTT	CASLDEGNTEAFF
TRBD1	TRBJ2-3	few	TRBV5-4	TGTGCCAGCAGCTTTTCTGCCGGGACAGTCTCCGTGGAGCAGTATTTT	CASSFSAGTVSVEQYF
TRBD2	TRBJ2-7	NA	TRBV9	TGTGCCAGCAGCACTTCAATCGGGGGGACCTACGAGCAGTACTTC	CASSTSIGGTYEQYF
NA	TRBJ1-2	NA	TRBV7-2	TGTGCCAGCAGCGAAGCACAGGGATTAGACTATGGCTACACCTTC	CASSEAQGLDYGYTF
TRBD1	TRBJ1-5	few	TRBV18	TGTGCCAGCTCACCACCGGGACAGGGGAATCAGCCCCAGCATTTT	CASSPPGQGNQPQHF
NA	TRBJ1-5	NA	TRBV19	TGTGCCAGTAGTTACCAACTCGGTCAGCCCCAGCATTTT	CASSYQLGQPQHF
TRBD1	TRBJ1-1	NA	TRBV9	TGTGCCAGCAGCGTGTCACAGGGGTGGTCTGAAGCTTTCTTT	CASSVSQGWSEAFF
TRBD1	TRBJ2-1	once	TRBV2	TGTGCCAGCTCGCCGGGACAGGGATACAATGAGCAGTTCTTC	CASSPGQGYNEQFF
TRBD1	TRBJ1-2	once	TRBV5-1	TGCGCCAGCAGCGACGGGACAGCTAACTATGGCTACACCTTC	CASSDGTANYGYTF
NA	TRBJ1-3	few	TRBV7-9	TGTGCCAGCATGGGCACCTCTGGAAACACCATATATTTT	CASMGTSGNTIYF
NA	TRBJ2-3	NA	TRBV2	TGTGCCAGCGGTCGTGAGACAGATACGCAGTATTTT	CASGRETDTQYF
TRBD1	TRBJ1-1	few	TRBV28	TGTGCCAGCAGTTTAGAGGGGGCCGGCACTGAAGCTTTCTTT	CASSLEGAGTEAFF
NA	TRBJ1-2	NA	TRBV9	TGTGCCAGCAGCGCCATAGGGGGGGGGCTGAACTATGGCTACACCTTC	CASSAIGGGLNYGYTF
NA	TRBJ1-2	NA	TRBV7-2	TGTGCCAGCAGCTTAGCGTTGCGGAGCGGCTACACCTTC	CASSLALRSGYTF
NA	TRBJ2-7	NA	TRBV20-1	TGCAGTGCTAGGACAACCTACGAGCAGTACTTC	CSARTTYEQYF
NA	TRBJ2-1	NA	TRBV6-6	TGTGCCAGCAGCACCGGGACACACAATGAGCAGTTCTTC	CASSTGTHNEQFF
NA	TRBJ1-1	once	TRBV2	TGTGCCAGCAGTCCCCAAGGACTGTCTGAAGCTTTCTTT	CASSPQGLSEAFF
NA	TRBJ1-1	NA	TRBV18	TGTGCCAGCTCACCAGGGCAGGGTATGGCTTTCTTT	CASSPGQGMAFF
NA	TRBJ1-1	NA	TRBV21-1	TGTGCCAGCAGCTCGGAGGTTAGGCTGAACACTGAAGCTTTCTTT	CASSSEVRLNTEAFF
NA	TRBJ1-2	NA	TRBV14	TGTGCCAGCAGCCAAGATAGTGCAGGAGGATCCGTCCGCGGCTACACCTTC	CASSQDSAGGSVRGYTF
NA	TRBJ2-7	NA	TRBV7-2	TGTGCCAGCAGCTCCGAGGACGTTTCGGGGGGCCTCTCCTACGAGCAGTACTTC	CASSSEDVSGGLSYEQYF
NA	TRBJ1-3	few	TRBV6-1	TGTGCCAGCAGTACCACGCCGGGGACTTTTAACACCATATATTTT	CASSTTPGTFNTIYF
NA	TRBJ1-5	NA	TRBV2	TGTGCCAGCAGAGGACATGTTAATCAGCCCCAGCATTTT	CASRGHVNQPQHF
NA	TRBJ2-5	once	TRBV29-1	TGCAGCGTGCTCGGGGTGGGAGAGACCCAGTACTTC	CSVLGVGETQYF
TRBD1	TRBJ1-1	NA	TRBV6-5	TGTGCCAGCAGTTACGGACAGGGAAGAGCTTTCTTT	CASSYGQGRAFF
NA	TRBJ2-7	NA	TRBV7-6	TGTGCCAGCAGCTTACGTCGGGGTCTCGAGCAGTACTTC	CASSLRRGLEQYF
NA	TRBJ2-7	NA	TRBV5-6	TGTGCCAGCACCTCGAGCTGGGGAGCCTACGAGCAGTACTTC	CASTSSWGAYEQYF
TRBD1	TRBJ1-2	NA	TRBV7-9	TGTGCCAGTAGCCCCTTTGACAGGGGAGAAGGCTACACCTTC	CASSPFDRGEGYTF
NA	TRBJ2-2	NA	TRBV29-1	TGCAGCGGTCGCGGTGTAGGCACCGGGGAGCTGTTTTTT	CSGRGVGTGELFF
TRBD2	TRBJ2-2	NA	TRBV18	TGTGCCAGCTCACCACCCGGACTAGCGGGGGGGACCGGGGAGCTGTTTTTT	CASSPPGLAGGTGELFF
TRBD1	TRBJ1-1	NA	TRBV25-1	TGTGCCAGCAGTGAATTGCCCAGGGGGCAGAACACTGAAGCTTTCTTT	CASSELPRGQNTEAFF
TRBD2	TRBJ2-7	NA	TRBV19	TGTGCCAGTAGTATAACAGCGGGAGTGACCTACGAGCAGTACTTC	CASSITAGVTYEQYF
NA	TRBJ1-4	NA	TRBV27	TGTGCCAGCAGGGGCGAGAATCTTAATGAAAAACTGTTTTTT	CASRGENLNEKLFF
NA	TRBJ2-7	NA	TRBV6-5	TGTGCCAGCAGGGACTACTCCTACGAGCAGTACTTC	CASRDYSYEQYF